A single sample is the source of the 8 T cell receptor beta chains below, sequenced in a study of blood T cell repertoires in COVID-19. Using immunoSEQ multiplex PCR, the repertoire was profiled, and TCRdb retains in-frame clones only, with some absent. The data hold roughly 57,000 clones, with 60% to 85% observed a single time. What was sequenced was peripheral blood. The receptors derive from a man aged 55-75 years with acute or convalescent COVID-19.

As DNA, the CDR3 is TGTGCCAGCAGCTTAATGGCGGTCTTGAACACTGAAGCTTTCTTT. This translates into CASSLMAVLNTEAFF. The chain employs TRBV7-3 and TRBJ1-1; D is ambiguous. Germline V gene sequence: CDR1 SGHTA, CDR2 FQGTGA. Trimming removed 1 base from V and 0 bases from J, with 9 bases in between. The CDR3 sequence is 15 residues long.

CDR3 in DNA: TGTGCCAGCAGCTTGGCCCCAGGGACAGGAAACACCATATATTTT. Its protein product is CASSLAPGTGNTIYF. The V gene is TRBV5-6, the J gene TRBJ1-3; D might be TRBD1 (6 bases). The V end lost 0 bases, the J end lost 4 bases, and 11 bases lay between the germline ends. The CDR3 extends over 15 amino acids. Germline loops: CDR1 SGHDT, CDR2 YYEEEE.

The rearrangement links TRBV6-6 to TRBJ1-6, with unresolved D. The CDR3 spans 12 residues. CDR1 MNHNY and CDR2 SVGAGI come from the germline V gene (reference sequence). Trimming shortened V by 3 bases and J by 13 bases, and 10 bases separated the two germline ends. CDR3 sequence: CASSYNFPPLHF. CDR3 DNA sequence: TGTGCCAGCAGTTATAACTTCCCGCCCCTCCACTTT.

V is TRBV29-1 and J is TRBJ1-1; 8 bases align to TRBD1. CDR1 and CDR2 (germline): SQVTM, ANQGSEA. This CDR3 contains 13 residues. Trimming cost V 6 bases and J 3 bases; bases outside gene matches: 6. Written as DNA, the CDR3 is TGCAGCGTATTGACAGGGGTGGACACTGAAGCTTTCTTT. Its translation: CSVLTGVDTEAFF.

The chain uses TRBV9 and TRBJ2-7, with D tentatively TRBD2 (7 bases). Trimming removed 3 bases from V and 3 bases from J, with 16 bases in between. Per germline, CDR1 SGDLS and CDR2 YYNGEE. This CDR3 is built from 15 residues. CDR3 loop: CASSGGGPRNYEQYF. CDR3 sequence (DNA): TGTGCCAGCAGCGGGGGGGGCCCCCGGAACTACGAGCAGTACTTC.

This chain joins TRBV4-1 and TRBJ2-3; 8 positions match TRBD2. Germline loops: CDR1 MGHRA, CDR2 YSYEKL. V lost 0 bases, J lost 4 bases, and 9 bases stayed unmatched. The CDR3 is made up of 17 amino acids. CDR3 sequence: CASSQDPPGGVPDTQYF. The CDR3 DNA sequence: TGCGCCAGCAGCCAAGATCCCCCGGGAGGGGTTCCAGATACGCAGTATTTT.

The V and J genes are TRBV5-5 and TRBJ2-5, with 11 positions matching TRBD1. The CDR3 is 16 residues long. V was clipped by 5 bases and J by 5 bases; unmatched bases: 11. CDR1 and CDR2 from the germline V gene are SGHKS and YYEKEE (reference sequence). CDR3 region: CASSSRTGGKGETQYF. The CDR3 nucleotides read TGTGCCAGCAGTTCTAGGACAGGGGGCAAAGGCGAGACCCAGTACTTC.

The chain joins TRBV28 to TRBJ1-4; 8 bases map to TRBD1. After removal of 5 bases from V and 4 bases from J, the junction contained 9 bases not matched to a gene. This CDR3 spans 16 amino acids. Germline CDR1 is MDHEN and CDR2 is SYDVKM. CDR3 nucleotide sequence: TGTGCCAGCAGTGTGGGATTGGGACAGGTTAATGAAAAACTGTTTTTT. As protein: CASSVGLGQVNEKLFF.